Listed below are T cell receptor beta chains from one sample, sequenced in a study of T cell responses to AZD1222 COVID-19 vaccine. Clones were read by immunoSEQ multiplex PCR, and TCRdb kept only the in-frame ones, dropping some. The data contain roughly 110,000 clones, about 89% of them singletons. This specimen consisted of peripheral blood, obtained on day 0 of AZD1222 vaccination. The receptors originated from an adult in good health. Each CDR3 is given with its conserved first and last residue. The order of the fields is clone size, V gene, D gene, J gene, CDR3 length, CDR3 protein, CDR3 DNA. A D gene is named only where the DNA matches it firmly. Clone sizes are given selectively: once, few, many, or a class where the clone is expanded.

size: -
V: TRBV19
D: TRBD2
J: TRBJ2-3
length: 16
CDR3: CASSILPAGGTDTQYF
DNA: TGTGCCAGTAGTATACTCCCGGCGGGAGGAACAGATACGCAGTATTTT

size: -
V: TRBV6-5
D: TRBD1
J: TRBJ1-1
length: 14
CDR3: CASSYGDRVGEAFF
DNA: TGTGCCAGCAGTTACGGGGACAGGGTCGGTGAAGCTTTCTTT

size: -
V: TRBV7-7
D: -
J: TRBJ2-3
length: 16
CDR3: CASSYSTLINTDTQYF
DNA: TGTGCCAGCAGCTACTCGACCCTCATAAACACAGATACGCAGTATTTT

size: -
V: TRBV7-6
D: -
J: TRBJ2-2
length: 12
CDR3: CASSLVVGELFF
DNA: TGTGCCAGCAGCTTAGTGGTCGGGGAGCTGTTTTTT

size: -
V: TRBV4-2
D: -
J: TRBJ1-4
length: 16
CDR3: CASSQLGSRDGEKLFF
DNA: TGTGCCAGCAGCCAACTCGGTTCGAGGGACGGTGAAAAACTGTTTTTT

size: -
V: TRBV12-3/TRBV12-4
D: -
J: TRBJ2-1
length: 11
CDR3: CASSSFSEQFF
DNA: TGTGCCAGCAGTTCCTTCAGTGAGCAGTTCTTC

size: -
V: TRBV28
D: -
J: TRBJ1-2
length: 15
CDR3: CASIQGREANYGYTF
DNA: TGTGCCAGCATTCAGGGGAGGGAGGCTAACTATGGCTACACCTTC

size: -
V: TRBV4-3
D: TRBD1
J: TRBJ1-5
length: 15
CDR3: CASSQSGQGNQPQHF
DNA: TGCGCCAGCAGCCAATCCGGACAGGGGAATCAGCCCCAGCATTTT

size: -
V: TRBV6-2/TRBV6-3
D: -
J: TRBJ1-1
length: 13
CDR3: CASSWGGNTEAFF
DNA: TGTGCCAGCAGTTGGGGGGGGAACACTGAAGCTTTCTTT

size: -
V: TRBV19
D: -
J: TRBJ2-2
length: 15
CDR3: CASRSGTGDTGELFF
DNA: TGTGCCAGTAGATCCGGGACTGGCGACACCGGGGAGCTGTTTTTT

size: -
V: TRBV27
D: -
J: TRBJ1-6
length: 14
CDR3: CASSLGFYNSPLHF
DNA: TGTGCCAGCAGTTTAGGATTTTATAATTCACCCCTCCACTTT

size: -
V: TRBV12-3/TRBV12-4
D: -
J: TRBJ1-2
length: 12
CDR3: CASSLSSYGYTF
DNA: TGTGCCAGCAGTTTAAGCAGTTATGGCTACACCTTC

size: -
V: TRBV18
D: TRBD1
J: TRBJ2-2
length: 16
CDR3: CASSTTGTANTGELFF
DNA: TGTGCCAGCTCAACTACCGGGACAGCAAACACCGGGGAGCTGTTTTTT

size: -
V: TRBV27
D: -
J: TRBJ2-7
length: 14
CDR3: CASSHRQESYEQYF
DNA: TGTGCCAGCAGTCACAGACAGGAGTCCTACGAGCAGTACTTC

size: -
V: TRBV4-1
D: TRBD2
J: TRBJ2-7
length: 15
CDR3: CASSQRAGGPYEQYF
DNA: TGCGCCAGCAGCCAAAGAGCGGGAGGGCCCTACGAGCAGTACTTC

size: -
V: TRBV5-1
D: -
J: TRBJ1-1
length: 17
CDR3: CASSLEGRDWRNTEAFF
DNA: TGCGCCAGCAGCTTGGAGGGGAGGGATTGGAGGAACACTGAAGCTTTCTTT

size: -
V: TRBV24-1
D: -
J: TRBJ2-6
length: 14
CDR3: CARGRPSGANVLTF
DNA: TGTGCCCGTGGGCGGCCCTCTGGGGCCAACGTCCTGACTTTC

size: -
V: TRBV27
D: -
J: TRBJ1-2
length: 13
CDR3: CASRTAGQFGYTF
DNA: TGTGCCAGCAGGACAGCTGGACAGTTTGGCTACACCTTC

size: -
V: TRBV6-2/TRBV6-3
D: TRBD1
J: TRBJ2-7
length: 14
CDR3: CASSWTGPPYEQYF
DNA: TGTGCCAGCAGCTGGACAGGGCCCCCCTACGAGCAGTACTTC

size: -
V: TRBV28
D: -
J: TRBJ1-1
length: 12
CDR3: CASERMETEAFF
DNA: TGTGCCAGTGAAAGAATGGAGACTGAAGCTTTCTTT

size: -
V: TRBV6-2/TRBV6-3
D: -
J: TRBJ2-2
length: 15
CDR3: CASSDTGLRAGELFF
DNA: TGTGCCAGCAGTGATACAGGTCTCAGAGCCGGGGAGCTGTTTTTT

size: -
V: TRBV10-3
D: -
J: TRBJ2-3
length: 14
CDR3: CAISFRDSTDTQYF
DNA: TGTGCCATCAGTTTCCGGGACAGCACAGATACGCAGTATTTT

size: -
V: TRBV11-2
D: TRBD2
J: TRBJ2-1
length: 15
CDR3: CASSFGLAGANEQFF
DNA: TGTGCCAGCAGCTTTGGACTAGCGGGAGCAAATGAGCAGTTCTTC

size: -
V: TRBV19
D: -
J: TRBJ1-2
length: 15
CDR3: CASSKIPDRPYGYTF
DNA: TGTGCCAGTAGCAAAATCCCCGACAGACCTTATGGCTACACCTTC

size: -
V: TRBV6-2/TRBV6-3
D: -
J: TRBJ1-1
length: 16
CDR3: CASSRITGTLNTEAFF
DNA: TGTGCCAGCAGTCGGATAACTGGCACCCTGAACACTGAAGCTTTCTTT

size: -
V: TRBV30
D: TRBD1
J: TRBJ2-6
length: 17
CDR3: CAWRVRDSSSGANVLTF
DNA: TGTGCCTGGAGGGTGAGGGACAGTAGCTCTGGGGCCAACGTCCTGACTTTC

size: -
V: TRBV5-1
D: -
J: TRBJ2-7
length: 13
CDR3: CASSPNNDYEQYF
DNA: TGCGCCAGCAGCCCCAACAATGACTACGAGCAGTACTTC

size: -
V: TRBV27
D: TRBD1
J: TRBJ2-7
length: 18
CDR3: CASSLSGQGVTSSYEQYF
DNA: TGTGCCAGCAGTCTTTCGGGACAGGGGGTCACGAGCTCCTACGAGCAGTACTTC

size: -
V: TRBV19
D: TRBD1
J: TRBJ1-2
length: 14
CDR3: CASSSVSGGIGYTF
DNA: TGTGCCAGTAGTAGCGTTTCAGGGGGCATTGGCTACACCTTC

size: -
V: TRBV29-1
D: -
J: TRBJ1-1
length: 16
CDR3: CSVLTRVLSGNTEAFF
DNA: TGCAGCGTCCTGACCCGGGTCCTCTCCGGGAACACTGAAGCTTTCTTT

size: -
V: TRBV29-1
D: -
J: TRBJ2-3
length: 14
CDR3: CSAGISRPGDTQYF
DNA: TGCAGCGCGGGAATAAGTCGGCCCGGCGATACGCAGTATTTT

size: -
V: TRBV7-2
D: -
J: TRBJ2-7
length: 14
CDR3: CASSSPGRYYEQYF
DNA: TGTGCCAGCAGCTCGCCGGGACGATACTACGAGCAGTACTTC

size: -
V: TRBV3-1/TRBV3-2
D: -
J: TRBJ1-1
length: 14
CDR3: CASSPHRSVTEAFF
DNA: TGTGCCAGCAGCCCTCATAGGTCGGTCACTGAAGCTTTCTTT

size: -
V: TRBV6-2/TRBV6-3
D: -
J: TRBJ1-5
length: 15
CDR3: CASSYGWGASQPQHF
DNA: TGTGCCAGCAGTTACGGGTGGGGGGCTAGTCAGCCCCAGCATTTT

size: -
V: TRBV3-1/TRBV3-2
D: -
J: TRBJ2-1
length: 13
CDR3: CASSQVRLNEQFF
DNA: TGTGCCAGCAGCCAAGTGAGGCTAAATGAGCAGTTCTTC

size: once
V: TRBV18
D: -
J: TRBJ1-4
length: 14
CDR3: CASSPGEPNEKLFF
DNA: TGTGCCAGCTCACCGGGGGAACCTAATGAAAAACTGTTTTTT

size: -
V: TRBV28
D: TRBD2
J: TRBJ2-5
length: 16
CDR3: CASSLTSGRSQETQYF
DNA: TGTGCCAGCAGCCTGACTAGCGGGAGATCCCAAGAGACCCAGTACTTC